Below, one TCR beta chain is given with its context. This clonotype was seen a few times. Its binding antigen is unknown. No quality values exist for individual bases; no much larger clone is one base distant. This sample is drawn from a study of CD8 T cells in ankylosing spondylitis listed by TCRdb under 2017. About the full investigation: To find TCR variants linked to disease, the study profiled T cell receptor beta repertoires in ankylosing spondylitis patients and healthy donors. The full study cohort was made up of over 20 ankylosing spondylitis patients and roughly 98 healthy donors. Peripheral blood was sampled, and synovial fluid was additionally collected from ankylosing spondylitis patients.

The listed sequencing device is Illumina HiSeq 2500. Quantitative 5'-RACE with molecular barcodes was the method used to prepare the TCR beta libraries. Per the original workflow: Disease-linked TCR variants were identified with a new computational method built on a probabilistic model of VDJ rearrangement. TCRdb redid the processing of the public reads, applying fastp at Q25 and MiXCR, and retained in-frame beta chains. Each entry is one CDR3 protein sequence, shown with its most common DNA and genes. None of the V and J calls come from the authors' own analysis; TCRdb made them. Counted in this sample were about 160,000 distinct CDR3 sequences; roughly 10% of them appeared once. Of the sample, about 15% falls within the top ten clones. What the work shows at the level of the full study, not this receptor alone: The disease-linked clones were reported to be significantly enriched in matched synovial fluid samples from ankylosing spondylitis patients. Blood from ankylosing spondylitis patients appeared to be characterized by a TCR beta motif composed of 7 to 9 highly homologous amino acid variants. In peripheral blood, the disease-linked clones were found at relatively low frequencies and had a CD8+ phenotype. Some TCR beta motif variants had previously been reported in synovial fluid and blood of reactive arthritis patients, which suggested common disease-initiation mechanisms.

V loses 0 bases at its end and J loses 12 bases; junction bases beyond the gene matches: 11. CDR3 length: 16 amino acids, cysteine to phenylalanine. The CDR3 DNA has 48 bases and is translated from base 1. The germline V gene (reference sequence) sets CDR1 to SGHNT and CDR2 to YYREEE. The specimen sequenced was blood, either unsorted or a sorted T cell fraction (not recorded which). This TCR derives from a female donor with ankylosing spondylitis or in good health (not recorded which). Here the chain combines TRBV5-4 and TRBJ2-1, with 11 central nucleotides matching TRBD2. The bases read TGTGCCAGCAGCTTGGGAGGGACTAGCGGACTCCCGGGGCAGTTCTTC. This gives the protein CASSLGGTSGLPGQFF.